What follows are 11 T cell receptor beta chains derived from one specimen sequenced in a study of T cells after yellow fever vaccination. TCRdb reprocessed the 5' RACE reads via MiXCR and lists one record per CDR3 protein. Of approximately 550,000 distinct CDR3 sequences detected, 13% appear once; the ten largest clones hold about an eighth. The sample was PBMCs, taken on the day of the yellow fever booster vaccination. Receptors were obtained from a man between 25 and 39 years old who received the YFV17D yellow fever vaccine.

J is TRBJ2-4 and V is TRBV20-1, with TRBD1 identical over 7 bases. CDR3 size: 19 residues. Germline V gene data show CDR1 as DFQATT and CDR2 as SNEGSKA (reference sequence). V lost 0 bases to trimming and J lost 3 bases; unmatched junction nucleotides: 17. The CDR3 DNA is TGCAGTGCTAGAGATCAGAGAGAACAGGGGTTTGGAGGCAAAAACATTCAGTACTTC. The encoded protein is CSARDQREQGFGGKNIQYF.

This clonotype was detected a few times. V gene TRBV18 combines with J gene TRBJ1-3; the D gene is possibly TRBD1 (5 bases). CDR1 and CDR2 from the germline V gene are KGHSH and LQKENI. The CDR3 sequence is 15 residues long. Trimming took off 2 bases at V and 2 bases at J, with 10 bases between the two ends. The CDR3 coding sequence is TGTGCCAGCTCACCATTCAGGGAACCTGGAAACACCATATATTTT. This sequence encodes CASSPFREPGNTIYF.

This clonotype is a singleton in its sample. The rearrangement links TRBV5-1 to TRBJ2-6; a weak D match, TRBD2 (5 bases). Per germline, CDR1 SGHRS and CDR2 YFSETQ. The CDR3 runs 15 residues. V gave up 5 bases and J gave up 3 bases, with 12 bases separating them. CDR3 sequence: CASSVDGVGANVLTF. For the CDR3, the DNA is TGCGCCAGCAGTGTTGACGGGGTTGGGGCCAACGTCCTGACTTTC.

This clonotype was seen a few times. This chain joins TRBV28 and TRBJ2-4, with D possibly TRBD2 on 6 matching bases. V was cut by 2 bases and J by 5 bases, with 7 bases left in between. This CDR3 spans 13 amino acids. CDR1 and CDR2 from the germline V gene are MDHEN and SYDVKM. The CDR3 sequence: CASSLPGENIQYF. As DNA, the CDR3 is TGTGCCAGCAGTTTACCGGGAGAAAACATTCAGTACTTC.

J is TRBJ2-1 and V is TRBV6-2 or TRBV6-3, with 10 bases matching TRBD2. V was clipped by 8 bases and J by 7 bases; unmatched bases: 2. Germline CDR1 and CDR2: MNHEY and SVGEGT. This CDR3 is built from 12 residues. CDR3 bases: TGTGCCAGCGCTAGCGGGAGAAATGAGCAGTTCTTC. Amino acids: CASASGRNEQFF.

This clonotype appeared a few times. The chain has TRBV7-6 and TRBJ1-5, with 10 nucleotides matching TRBD1. The V and J ends lost 5 bases and 4 bases, in that order; junction bases with no gene match: 5. The germline gives CDR1 SGHVS, CDR2 FNYEAQ. The CDR3 extends over 15 amino acids. CDR3 nucleotide sequence: TGTGCCAGCAGCCCCGGGACAGGGGAAAATCAGCCCCAGCATTTT. The encoded protein is CASSPGTGENQPQHF.

The table lists this clonotype with a few counts. The chain has TRBV11-2 and TRBJ2-3; tentative D call: TRBD2 (6 bases). Trimming cost V 5 bases and J 1 base, with 16 bases left between them. There are 16 residues in the CDR3. Germline-derived CDR1 and CDR2 are SGHAT and FQNNGV. The CDR3 protein is CASSSGRGAGTDTQYF. As DNA, the CDR3 is TGTGCCAGCAGCAGCGGGCGAGGTGCCGGCACAGATACGCAGTATTTT.

This clonotype was picked up a small number of times. The chain uses TRBV6-2 or TRBV6-3 and TRBJ2-1, with a weak D call TRBD2 (6 bases). This CDR3 is 18 amino acids long. Germline CDR1 MNHEY, CDR2 SVGEGT. The V gene lost 3 bases and the J gene lost 0 bases, with 18 bases spanning the gap. This CDR3 is CASSYQVGRGSSYNEQFF. CDR3 in DNA: TGTGCCAGCAGTTATCAAGTGGGGCGGGGTAGCTCCTACAATGAGCAGTTCTTC.

This clonotype was counted only a few times. The DNA of the CDR3 is TGCAGTGCTAGTAGAAAAACAACAGGGGAGCAGTACTTC. Translation gives CSASRKTTGEQYF. The chain links TRBV20-1 to TRBJ2-7, with D perhaps matching TRBD1 (6 bases). The V gene's germline CDR1 is DFQATT and CDR2 SNEGSKA (reference sequence). This CDR3 contains 13 residues. V was clipped by 3 bases and J by 7 bases, with 16 bases between them.

The sample holds many counts of this clonotype. V gene TRBV7-3 combines with J gene TRBJ2-1; 8 positions match TRBD2. Germline V gene sequence: CDR1 SGHTA, CDR2 FQGTGA. With 2 bases clipped from V and 5 bases from J, the junction kept 8 bases outside the gene matches. CDR3 length equals 16 residues. DNA for the CDR3: TGTGCCAGCAGCTTACGAGCGGGAGTGGCCCACAATGAGCAGTTCTTC. This encodes CASSLRAGVAHNEQFF. The variable domain in full, completed from reference TRBV7-3 and TRBJ2-1, reads GAGVSQTPSNKVTEKGKYVELRCDPISGHTALYWYRQSLGQGPEFLIYFQGTGAADDSGLPNDRFFAVRPEGSVSTLKIQRTERGDSAVYLCASSLRAGVAHNEQFFGPGTRLTVL.

The table lists this clonotype with a few counts. A read error may produce the germline difference seen at one junction end. This chain links TRBV5-1 with TRBJ2-7; 8 bases line up with TRBD2. The germline CDR1 and CDR2 sequences are SGHRS and YFSETQ. This CDR3 contains 18 residues. The CDR3, as DNA: TGCGCCAGCAGCTTGGAACCGGTGGGTGGACTAGCCCTTTACGGGCAGTACTTC. Encoded protein: CASSLEPVGGLALYGQYF. The full variable domain, in which reference TRBV5-1 and TRBJ2-7 provide the parts outside the CDR3, is KAGVTQTPRYLIKTRGQQVTLSCSPISGHRSVSWYQQTPGQGLQFLFEYFSETQRNKGNFPGRFSGRQFSNSRSEMNVSTLELGDSALYLCASSLEPVGGLALYGQYFGPGTRLTVT.